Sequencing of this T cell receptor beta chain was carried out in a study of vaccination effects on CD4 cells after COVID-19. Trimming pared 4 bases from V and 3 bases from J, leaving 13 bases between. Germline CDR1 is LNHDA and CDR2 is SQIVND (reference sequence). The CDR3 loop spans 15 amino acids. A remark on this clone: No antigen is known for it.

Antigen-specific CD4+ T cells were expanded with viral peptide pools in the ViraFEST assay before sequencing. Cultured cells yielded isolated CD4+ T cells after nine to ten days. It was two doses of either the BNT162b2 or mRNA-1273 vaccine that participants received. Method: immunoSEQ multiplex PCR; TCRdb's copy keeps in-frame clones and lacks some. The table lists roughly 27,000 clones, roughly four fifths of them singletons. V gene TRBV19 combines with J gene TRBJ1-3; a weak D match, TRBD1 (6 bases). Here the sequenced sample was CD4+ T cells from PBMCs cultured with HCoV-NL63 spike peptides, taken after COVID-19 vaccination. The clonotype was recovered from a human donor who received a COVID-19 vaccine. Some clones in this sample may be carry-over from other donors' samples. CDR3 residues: CASSRGLVSGNTIYF. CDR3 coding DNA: TGTGCCAGTAGTAGGGGGCTCGTGAGTGGAAACACCATATATTTT.